Below, 23 T cell receptor delta chains from the same sample are listed, as sequenced in a study of gammadelta T cells in human blood. TCRdb reprocessed the RT-PCR reads using CATT. The table shows approximately 330 delta-chain clones, with about 13% occurring only once. The source material was Vgamma9Vdelta2 gamma-delta T cells from adult blood. The source of these receptors is a human donor.

Details on this clone: For this DNA, TCRdb reports the protein of a much larger clone, which diverges at residue 13, most likely from a read error; the protein presented here is translated directly from the DNA. The gene calls are TRDV2 and TRDJ1; 10 bases match TRDD3. V trimming: 0 bases; J trimming: 4 bases; junction bases outside the gene matches: 13. The CDR3 runs 18 residues. In germline, CDR1 is GEAIGNYY, CDR2 EKD. The DNA for the CDR3 is TGTGCCTGTGACACCGTTCTTACTGGGGGATCCGTGGACGATAAACTCATCTTT. Its translation is CACDTVLTGGSVDDKLIF.

About this clone itself: The amino acid sequence in TCRdb belongs to a much larger clone and departs from this DNA's translation at residue 10, likely a sequencing read error; the sequence shown is translated from the DNA. V gene TRDV2 combines with J gene TRDJ1, with 11 bases matching TRDD3. Per germline, CDR1 GEAIGNYY and CDR2 EKD. V lost 3 bases to trimming and J lost 0 bases; unmatched junction nucleotides: 14. The CDR3 covers 19 residues. CDR3 residues: CACDPVLGDMLGYTDKLIF. As DNA, the CDR3 is TGTGCCTGTGACCCAGTACTGGGGGATATGCTGGGTTACACCGATAAACTCATCTTT.

This clone rates as hyperexpanded. The chain uses TRDV2 and TRDJ1; TRDD3 might be the D (5 bases). V was cut by 0 bases and J by 2 bases, with 18 bases left in between. The CDR3 has 17 amino acids. Looked up from germline, CDR1 is GEAIGNYY and CDR2 is EKD. CDR3: CACDTLTSGGPTDKLIF. CDR3 sequence (DNA): TGTGCCTGTGACACCCTCACGTCGGGGGGCCCTACCGATAAACTCATCTTT.

A note on this clone: This sequence is one base from a far larger clone and is likely a read error. In the same sample, other DNA sequences code for this CDR3. No V gene was called here, but the J gene is TRDJ1; TRDD3 is the table's D call and was not checked against the DNA. The CDR3 sequence is 24 residues long. CDR3 sequence reads: CACDSLLRLPSLGTGDPYTDKLIF. CDR3 nucleotides: TGTGCCTGTGACTCCCTTCTGAGACTCCCTTCCCTGGGTACTGGGGACCCGTACACCGATAAACTCATCTTT.

This clone was counted a few times. A far larger clone is off by one base, so a read error is likely. The same CDR3 can be traced to other DNA sequences in this sample. With the J gene uncalled, the V gene is TRDV3; the table's D call, TRDD3, was not checked against the DNA. Germline V gene data show CDR1 as TVYSNPD and CDR2 as GDNSRS (reference sequence). The CDR3 totals 15 residues. The chain's CDR3 is CARVAGGYREVRLIF. The CDR3, as DNA: TGTGCACGGGTGGCTGGGGGATACCGGGAGGTAAGGCTCATCTTT.

This clone was seen more than once but under ten times. No V segment was called; the J segment is TRDJ1; TRDD3 was called by the table and not checked on the DNA. This CDR3 has 23 residues. In nucleotides, the CDR3 is TGCAGTGGTATCAACGCAGAGTACATGGGGCGCGACGGACTCTACTGGGGGTTTCACAAACTCATCTTT. It specifies CSGINAEYMGRDGLYWGFHKLIF.

This clone was observed a handful of times. Only one base separates this from a far larger clonotype, so it likely reflects a read error. The V and J genes are TRDV2 and TRDJ3, with 12 positions matching TRDD3. Because TCRdb records no J gene, it was assigned here through a match of the DNA to germline. This CDR3 has 21 amino acids. CDR1 GEAIGNYY and CDR2 EKD come from the germline V gene. Here the CDR3 DNA reads TGTGCCTGTGACACCGTACTGGGGGATACCGTTAGCTCCTGGGACGCCCGACAGATGTTTTTC. Protein sequence: CACDTVLGDTVSSWDARQMFF.

Of note for this clone: The TCRdb protein comes from a much larger clone and disagrees with this DNA's translation at residue 4, likely due to a read error; the protein given here is derived from the DNA. The chain recombines TRDV2 with TRDJ1; TRDD3 matches 7 bases. The J gene is not listed in TCRdb, so it was assigned here from a DNA match to germline. Germline V CDR1 and CDR2: GEAIGNYY, EKD. CDR3 size: 16 residues. V was pared by 5 bases and J by 0 bases, with 11 bases of the junction left unmatched. In DNA, the CDR3 is TGTGCCTGTGGCGCTTTACTGGGGACATACACCGATAAACTCATCTTT. It is translated as CACGALLGTYTDKLIF.

Notes on this clone: The mismatch at residue 3 between this DNA's translation and the TCRdb protein of a much larger clone likely reflects a read error; the protein shown is translated from the DNA. This sequence joins TRDV2 and TRDJ1, with D perhaps TRDD3 (6 bases). In germline, CDR1 is GEAIGNYY, CDR2 EKD. There are 15 residues in the CDR3. Here the CDR3 DNA reads TGTGCCGGTGACACCTTGAGCGGGATAGGAGGTAAACTCATCTTT. Its translation: CAGDTLSGIGGKLIF.

To note about this clone: This likely stems from a read error, as it lies one base from a far larger clone. The rearrangement joins TRDV2 to TRDJ3, with 13 positions matching TRDD3. The CDR3 spans 20 residues. The germline CDR1 and CDR2 sequences are GEAIGNYY and EKD. The CDR3 protein is CACDTTGGYGSSLDTRQMFF. The CDR3 nucleotides are TGTGCCTGTGACACTACTGGGGGATACGGCAGCTCCTTGGACACCCGACAGATGTTTTTC.

Of note for this clone: This DNA's translation differs at residue 3 from TCRdb's protein, which comes from a much larger clone; a read error is likely, and the protein shown is translated from the DNA. The chain couples TRDV2 to TRDJ1; TRDD3 matches at 9 bases. TCRdb offers no J gene call, so here the DNA was matched to germline to obtain one. Germline V gives CDR1 GEAIGNYY, CDR2 EKD. The CDR3 runs 15 residues. CDR3 sequence reads: CARDTVGDKADKLIF. The CDR3 DNA is TGTGCCCGTGACACCGTGGGGGATAAAGCCGATAAACTCATCTTT.

In regard to this clone: The protein TCRdb lists belongs to a much larger clone and differs from this DNA's translation at residue 13, which points to a read error; the protein shown is made from the DNA. The chain employs TRDV2 and TRDJ3, with TRDD3 identical over 7 bases. Per germline, CDR1 GEAIGNYY and CDR2 EKD. The CDR3 is 18 amino acids. This CDR3 is CACDPLGGSSWDARQMFF. As DNA, the CDR3 is TGTGCCTGTGACCCCCTGGGGGGTAGCTCCTGGGACGCCCGACAGATGTTTTTC.

This chain joins TRDV2 and TRDJ1; 13 nucleotides align to TRDD3. The J gene, missing from TCRdb, was assigned here through DNA to germline matching. V was pared by 0 bases and J by 0 bases, with 6 bases of the junction left unmatched. The CDR3 runs 18 residues. The germline V gene encodes CDR1 GEAIGNYY and CDR2 EKD. CDR3 protein: CACDTVLGDTRYTDKLIF. The CDR3 DNA reads TGTGCCTGTGACACCGTACTGGGGGATACGCGGTACACCGATAAACTCATCTTT.

Remarks on this clone: TCRdb's protein, taken from a much larger clone, differs from this DNA's translation at residue 9, likely owing to a read error; the protein displayed comes from the DNA. This chain links TRDV2 with TRDJ1, with TRDD3 identical over 11 bases. The CDR3 length is 17 residues. CDR1 is GEAIGNYY and CDR2 is EKD in the germline V gene. V lost 4 bases, J lost 0 bases, and 9 bases stayed unmatched. This chain's CDR3 is CACDPLGDIPDTDKLIF. CDR3 DNA: TGTGCCTGTGATCCACTGGGGGATATCCCCGACACCGATAAACTCATCTTT.

Notes on this clone: TCRdb has a much larger clone's protein, which differs at residue 8 from the translation of this DNA, likely because of a read error; what is shown is the protein translated from the DNA. The chain has TRDV2 and TRDJ3; a weak D match, TRDD3 (5 bases). Because TCRdb records no J gene, it was assigned here through a match of the DNA to germline. Germline CDR1 GEAIGNYY, CDR2 EKD. The CDR3 has 20 amino acids. Between the trimmed V and J ends, which lost 0 bases and 0 bases, there was a span of 17 bases. The CDR3 coding sequence is TGTGCCTGTGACACCGTCCGCCCGGGGAGAAGCTCCTGGGACACCCGACAGATGTTTTTC. Amino acids: CACDTVRPGRSSWDTRQMFF.

As for this clone: The protein recorded in TCRdb matches a much larger clone and deviates from this DNA's translation at residue 14, suggesting a read error; the protein here is obtained by translating the DNA. The chain has TRDV2 and TRDJ1; 9 bases fit TRDD3. CDR3 length: 18 amino acids. CDR1 is GEAIGNYY and CDR2 is EKD in the germline V gene. The CDR3 DNA is TGTGCCTGTGACGTGCTTACTGGGGGACAAGTTTACACCGTTAAACTCATCTTT. As protein: CACDVLTGGQVYTVKLIF.

A word on this clone: TCRdb assigns this DNA the protein of a much larger clone, which departs from its translation at residue 12; this likely reflects a read error, and the protein shown comes from translating the DNA. The J gene was not called, though the V gene is TRDV3; the D call of TRDD3 is as the table states it, not checked on the DNA. Germline CDR1 and CDR2: TVYSNPD and GDNSRS (reference sequence). This CDR3 spans 15 amino acids. The CDR3 loop is CARVAGGYREVKLIF. CDR3 sequence (DNA): TGTGCCCGGGTGGCTGGGGGATACCGGGAGGTAAAGCTCATCTTT.

There are a few counts of this clone. Only one base separates this from a far larger clonotype, so it likely reflects a read error. V and J are TRDV2 and TRDJ3; 7 bases line up with TRDD3. The CDR3 contains 18 residues. CDR1 is GEAIGNYY, CDR2 EKD, per germline. The CDR3 loop reads CAFDPLGGSSWDTRQMFF. CDR3 nucleotide sequence: TGTGCCTTTGACCCCCTGGGGGGTAGCTCCTGGGACACCCGACAGATGTTTTTC.

In the case of this clone: A far larger clone differs by one base, so this is likely a read error. The V gene reported is TRDV2; the J gene is uncalled; TRDD3 is the table's D call, not checked against the DNA. The germline CDR1 and CDR2 sequences are GEAIGNYY and EKD. The CDR3 is 15 amino acids. DNA for the CDR3: TGTGCCTGTGACACCATCCAAGGGGACACCCGACAAATGTTTTTC. It specifies CACDTIQGDTRQMFF.

With respect to this clone: A far larger clone is one nucleotide away, so this likely arose from a read error. Other DNA variants within this sample encode the same CDR3. J is TRDJ1 and V is TRDV2; 9 bases map to TRDD3. CDR1 is GEAIGNYY, CDR2 EKD, per germline. Trimming removed 3 bases from V and 7 bases from J; junction bases left unmatched: 32. The CDR3 is 22 residues long. The CDR3 DNA follows: TGTGCCTGTGACCCGCTGAACTTACTTCCTGGGGGATCCTCTTTGTTACCCGGTAAACTCATCTTT. Translation gives CACDPLNLLPGGSSLLPGKLIF.

A word on this clone: A read error is likely here: a far larger clone is one base away. Other DNA sequences within the sample encode an identical CDR3. The chain employs TRDV2 and TRDJ3; a weak D match, TRDD3 (6 bases). Assignment of the J gene here rests on matching the DNA to germline, because TCRdb gives none. Trimming left V 1 base short and J 0 bases short, with 18 bases between. Germline V lookup: CDR1 GEAIGNYY, CDR2 EKD. CDR3 length: 20 amino acids. The CDR3 sequence is CACDTVRRGRSSWDTRQMFF. The CDR3, as DNA: TGTGCCTGTGACACTGTCCGCCGGGGGAGAAGCTCCTGGGACACCCGACAGATGTTTTTC.

A few counts support this clone. This probably arose from a read error, given a far larger clone one base away. The identical CDR3 is also encoded by other nucleotide sequences in the sample. V gene TRDV2 combines with J gene TRDJ3; 13 bases fit TRDD3. CDR3 size: 20 residues. CDR1 is GEAIGNYY, CDR2 EKD, per germline. J gave up 4 bases and V 1 base, and 9 bases lay outside the gene matches. This CDR3 is CACDTTGGYGSSWDTRQMFF. The DNA of the CDR3 is TGTGCCTGTGACACTACTGGGGGATACGGCAGCTCTTGGGACACCCGACAGATGTTTTTC.

This clone was recorded a few times. With a far larger clone one base away, a read error is the likely cause. At the DNA level, this CDR3 is encoded by other sequences in the same sample as well. V and J are TRDV2 and TRDJ1, with D possibly matching TRDD3 (6 bases). Germline lookup yields CDR1 GEAIGNYY and CDR2 EKD. Trimming pared 3 bases from V and 0 bases from J, leaving 13 bases between. The CDR3 consists of 15 residues. DNA of the CDR3: TGTGCCTGTGACGTTCTGGGGAAGTACACCGATAAACTCATCTTT. Translating gives CACDVLGKYTDKLIF.